The entry below describes one TCR beta chain. Its specificity is unknown. The sample belongs to a study of CD8+CD57+ T cells in acquired aplastic anemia. General observations from the study: Shared by patients and controls, nearly 30 CD8+ CDR3s were abundant in patients.

Germline V CDR1 and CDR2: MNHEY, SMNVEV (reference sequence). V was shortened by 3 bases and J by 1 base, with 12 bases between the two germline ends. This CDR3 comprises 15 residues. Profiling that covered TCR beta VDJ and CDR3 relied on genomic DNA as its template. TCRdb fed the reads into MiXCR, producing one record per CDR3 protein. The sample lists about 120,000 distinct CDR3 sequences; 55% to 60% were seen once. All sequencing subjects had displayed CD8+CD57+ cell expansion on flow cytometry. Sample: sorted CD4+, CD8+, or CD8+CD57+ T cells (not recorded which) from PBMCs. The chain is built from TRBV27 and TRBJ1-2, with a weak D call TRBD1 (6 bases). The source of this sequence is a human donor with aplastic anemia. This CDR3 is CASSLNKGVNYGYTF. The CDR3 DNA reads as TGTGCCAGCAGTTTGAATAAGGGGGTTAACTATGGCTACACCTTC.